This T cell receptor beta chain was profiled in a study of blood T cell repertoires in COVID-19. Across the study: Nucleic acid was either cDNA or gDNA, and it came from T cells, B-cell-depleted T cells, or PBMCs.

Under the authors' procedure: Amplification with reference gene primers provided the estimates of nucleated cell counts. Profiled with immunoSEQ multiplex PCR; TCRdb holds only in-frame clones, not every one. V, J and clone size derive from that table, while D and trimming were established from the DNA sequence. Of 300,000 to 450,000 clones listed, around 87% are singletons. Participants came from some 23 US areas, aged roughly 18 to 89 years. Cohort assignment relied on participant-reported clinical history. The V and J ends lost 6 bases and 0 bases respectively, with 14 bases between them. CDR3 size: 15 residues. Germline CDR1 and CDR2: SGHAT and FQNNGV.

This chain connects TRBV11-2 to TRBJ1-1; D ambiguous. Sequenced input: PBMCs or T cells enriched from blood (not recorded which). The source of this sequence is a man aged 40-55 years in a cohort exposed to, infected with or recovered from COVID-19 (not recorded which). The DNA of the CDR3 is TGTGCCAGCAGTTATGGAGGCCCTATGAACACTGAAGCTTTCTTT. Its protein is CASSYGGPMNTEAFF.